Below are 25 T cell receptor beta chains sequenced from a single sample in a study of T cell clones after liver transplantation. TCRdb's copy holds only in-frame clones and misses some; the assay was immunoSEQ multiplex PCR. The sample consists of 50,000 to 60,000 clones, 70% of them appearing once. The sample consisted of CD4+ T cells from blood, taken at the roughly 15-month timepoint. The receptors derive from a human patient who received a liver transplant. Some T cells may be graft donor cells.

The chain joins TRBV6-1 to TRBJ2-5; TRBD2 matches at 11 bases. Germline CDR1 reads MNHNS; CDR2 reads SASEGT. CDR3 length equals 15 residues. V lost 1 base and J lost 5; bases outside the gene matches: 3. The CDR3 spells CASSEVVAGGETQYF. The CDR3 DNA is TGTGCCAGCAGTGAAGTAGTAGCGGGGGGGGAGACCCAGTACTTC.

This chain links TRBV6-5 with TRBJ2-7; 7 bases match TRBD1. Germline V CDR1 and CDR2: MNHEY, SVGAGI. V dropped 5 bases and J dropped 11; count of bases not matched to a gene: 6. The CDR3 extends over 11 amino acids. The DNA of the CDR3 is TGTGCCAGCAGTATGGGACAGCTTGAGTACTTC. Translating it yields CASSMGQLEYF.

The V call is TRBV15, the J call TRBJ2-4; 10 nucleotides line up with TRBD1. J lost 8 bases, V lost 3 bases, and 10 bases had no gene match. The CDR3 is 16 amino acids. The germline V gene encodes CDR1 LNHNV and CDR2 YYDKDF (reference sequence). CDR3 in DNA: TGTGCCACCAGCAGCGTTCCGGGACAGGGGTTGCACATTCAGTACTTC. It yields the protein CATSSVPGQGLHIQYF.

The J gene is TRBJ1-5, the V gene TRBV6-1, with D unclear. V was clipped by 5 bases and J by 5 bases, with 10 bases between them. CDR3 size: 13 residues. The germline V gene encodes CDR1 MNHNS and CDR2 SASEGT. The CDR3 DNA is TGTGCCAGCAGTTCCAAGCGGCATCAGCCCCAGCATTTT. It encodes CASSSKRHQPQHF.

The gene calls are TRBV7-2 and TRBJ2-1; D is possibly TRBD1 or TRBD2 (6 bases each). The CDR3 is made up of 16 amino acids. Trimming cost V 5 bases and J 7 bases, with 21 bases left between them. From germline, CDR1 is SGHTA and CDR2 FQGNSA. Here the CDR3 DNA reads TGTGCCAGCAGCCCGCCTATGCGGGACATGAGGAATGAGCAGTTCTTC. Residues: CASSPPMRDMRNEQFF.

The chain joins TRBV18 to TRBJ1-6, with 9 bases identical to TRBD1. CDR3 length equals 19 residues. From germline, CDR1 is KGHSH and CDR2 LQKENI. The V and J ends lost 1 base and 9 bases, in that order; junction bases with no gene match: 16. CDR3 sequence: CASSPQGGSDRGIGSPLHF. CDR3 sequence (DNA): TGTGCCAGCTCACCACAAGGCGGCTCGGACAGGGGTATTGGTTCACCCCTCCACTTT.

The gene calls are TRBV19 and TRBJ1-5; no definite D call. V was trimmed by 4 bases and J by 0 bases, leaving 19 bases between them. The V gene's germline CDR1 is LNHDA and CDR2 SQIVND (reference sequence). The CDR3 length is 18 residues. CDR3 nucleotides: TGTGCCAGTAGTAGGACTGAGGGTACGGTGATTAGCAATCAGCCCCAGCATTTT. It specifies CASSRTEGTVISNQPQHF.

This clone appeared a few times. V and J are TRBV11-2 and TRBJ1-2; TRBD1 is a possible D gene (6 bases). V lost 5 bases and J lost 8, with 15 bases in between. The CDR3 runs to 13 residues. Germline V CDR1 and CDR2: SGHAT, FQNNGV. The CDR3 DNA is TGTGCCAGCAGCCAAACAGGGATGGTCGGCTACACCTTC. This translates into CASSQTGMVGYTF. Full variable domain (remainder filled in from reference TRBV11-2 and TRBJ1-2): EAGVAQSPRYKIIEKRQSVAFWCNPISGHATLYWYQQILGQGPKLLIQFQNNGVVDDSQLPKDRFSAERLKGVDSTLKIQPAKLEDSAVYLCASSQTGMVGYTFGSGTRLTVV.

The chain is built from TRBV21-1 and TRBJ1-5; TRBD1 is taken as the D call from the table, unchecked against the DNA. TRBV21-1 represents a pseudogene. This CDR3 contains 17 residues. The CDR3 nucleotides are TGTGCCAGCGGAGCGGGACAGGGAGGGTATAGCAATCAGCCCCAGCATTTT. Its protein is CASGAGQGGYSNQPQHF.

The CDR3 reads CASSDLTNQPQHF. The CDR3 DNA is TGTGCCAGCAGTGACTTGACTAATCAGCCCCAGCATTTT. The chain uses TRBV6-5 and TRBJ1-5; D uncertain. The V gene's germline CDR1 is MNHEY and CDR2 SVGAGI. The CDR3 runs to 13 residues. The germline V and J ends were trimmed by 5 bases and 4 bases, with 9 bases remaining between them.

The chain is built from TRBV5-1 and TRBJ1-1; D possibly corresponds to TRBD1 (6 bases). Trimming removed 2 bases from V and 4 bases from J, with 15 bases in between. The CDR3 has 15 residues. Germline V lookup: CDR1 SGHRS, CDR2 YFSETQ. Written as DNA, the CDR3 is TGCGCCAGCAGCTTCGAGGGGGGAGGAGGCACTGAAGCTTTCTTT. It codes for CASSFEGGGGTEAFF.

The chain links TRBV28 to TRBJ2-6; TRBD1 matches at 7 bases. With 5 bases clipped from V and 0 bases from J, the junction kept 7 bases outside the gene matches. This CDR3 has 17 residues. Germline loops: CDR1 MDHEN, CDR2 SYDVKM. The CDR3: CASSPRRQGSGANVLTF. The CDR3 DNA reads TGTGCCAGCAGTCCCCGGAGACAGGGCTCTGGGGCCAACGTCCTGACTTTC.

The V gene is TRBV9, the J gene TRBJ2-5; 7 bases are shared with TRBD2. This CDR3 spans 15 amino acids. V gave up 0 bases and J gave up 2 bases; unmatched junction bases: 4. CDR1 and CDR2 (germline): SGDLS, YYNGEE. Here the CDR3 DNA reads TGTGCCAGCAGCGTAGGGGGAGGGCTGCAAGAGACCCAGTACTTC. It codes for CASSVGGGLQETQYF.

This clone turned up a few times. The rearrangement joins TRBV19 to TRBJ1-1; 10 bases fit TRBD1. The CDR3 length is 13 residues. Per the germline V gene, CDR1 is LNHDA and CDR2 is SQIVND (reference sequence). V dropped 4 bases and J dropped 7; count of bases not matched to a gene: 3. CDR3 sequence (DNA): TGTGCCAGTAGTAGAGGACAGGGGGTTGAAGCTTTCTTT. Protein product: CASSRGQGVEAFF.

This chain links TRBV6-6 with TRBJ1-4; D perhaps matches TRBD1 (5 bases). The CDR3 is 12 amino acids. Germline V CDR1 and CDR2: MNHNY, SVGAGI (reference sequence). Trimming removed 5 bases at V and 12 bases at J, with 13 bases between. CDR3 sequence (DNA): TGTGCCAGCAGTGGACCCTGGGGACAACTGTTTTTT. This gives the protein CASSGPWGQLFF.

The CDR3 sequence is CASSGQGARYGYTF. CDR3 sequence (DNA): TGTGCCAGCAGTGGGCAGGGGGCGCGGTATGGCTACACCTTC. The chain couples TRBV2 to TRBJ1-2; 8 bases are shared with TRBD1. With 4 bases clipped from V and 5 bases from J, the junction kept 6 bases outside the gene matches. Germline CDR1 SNHLY, CDR2 FYNNEI. The CDR3 length is 14 residues.

The chain couples TRBV19 to TRBJ1-5; 12 nucleotides align to TRBD1. The junction had 5 bases not matched to a gene; V was cut back by 5 bases and J by 0 bases. Germline CDR1 and CDR2: LNHDA and SQIVND (reference sequence). The CDR3 runs 17 residues. The CDR3: CASSPRDRGLSNQPQHF. The CDR3 coding sequence is TGTGCCAGTAGTCCGCGGGACAGGGGGCTTAGCAATCAGCCCCAGCATTTT.

This clone was counted once. The chain recombines TRBV7-8 with TRBJ2-3; 13 bases are shared with TRBD2. Germline V gene sequence: CDR1 SGHVS, CDR2 FQNEAQ. The CDR3 covers 14 residues. J was trimmed by 8 bases and V by 5 bases; bases with no gene match: 4. CDR3 in amino acids: CASSPGLAGATQYF. CDR3 nucleotide sequence: TGTGCCAGCAGCCCCGGACTAGCGGGAGCTACGCAGTATTTT.

This clone was seen only a few times. V gene TRBV13 combines with J gene TRBJ2-5; no clear D. Germline V gives CDR1 PRHDT, CDR2 FYEKMQ (reference sequence). The CDR3 consists of 13 residues. Trimming shortened V by 2 bases and J by 5 bases, and 9 bases separated the two germline ends. CDR3 region: CASSLRAGETQYF. CDR3 coding DNA: TGTGCCAGCAGCTTACGGGCCGGGGAGACCCAGTACTTC. The whole variable domain, remainder taken from reference TRBV13 and TRBJ2-5, is AAGVIQSPRHLIKEKRETATLKCYPIPRHDTVYWYQQGPGQDPQFLISFYEKMQSDKGSIPDRFSAQQFSDYHSELNMSSLELGDSALYFCASSLRAGETQYFGPGTRLLVL.

V is TRBV19 and J is TRBJ1-2, with D possibly being TRBD1 (5 bases). From germline, CDR1 is LNHDA and CDR2 SQIVND (reference sequence). Trimming removed 0 bases from V and 8 bases from J, with 13 bases in between. This CDR3 spans 14 amino acids. The DNA of the CDR3 is TGTGCCAGTAGTATAGATCCCCAGGGCGGAGGCTACACCTTC. Translation gives CASSIDPQGGGYTF. Filled out from reference TRBV19 and TRBJ1-2, the complete variable domain reads DGGITQSPKYLFRKEGQNVTLSCEQNLNHDAMYWYRQDPGQGLRLIYYSQIVNDFQKGDIAEGYSVSREKKESFPLTVTSAQKNPTAFYLCASSIDPQGGGYTFGSGTRLTVV.

V and J are TRBV19 and TRBJ2-1; possible D gene TRBD2, 6 bases. Deletions cut 1 base from V and 10 bases from J, with 14 bases between. The CDR3 covers 14 residues. Germline V gene sequence: CDR1 LNHDA, CDR2 SQIVND (reference sequence). For the CDR3, the DNA is TGTGCCAGTAGTATAGCGGGCGGAGGGATCGAGCAGTTCTTC. Translation: CASSIAGGGIEQFF.

The chain links TRBV5-6 to TRBJ1-2; 7 bases line up with TRBD1. The CDR3 loop spans 11 amino acids. V lost 3 bases, J lost 10 bases, and 3 bases stayed unmatched. Germline V gene data show CDR1 as SGHDT and CDR2 as YYEEEE. CDR3 DNA: TGTGCCAGCAGCTCGGGACAGTCCTACACCTTC. Amino acids: CASSSGQSYTF.

V is TRBV9 and J is TRBJ1-5; 9 bases are shared with TRBD1. The CDR3 extends over 14 amino acids. Germline V gene lookup returns CDR1 SGDLS and CDR2 YYNGEE. V trimming: 7 bases; J trimming: 6 bases; junction bases outside the gene matches: 8. The CDR3 is CASLQGALSQPQHF. Here the CDR3 DNA reads TGTGCCAGCCTACAGGGGGCTTTAAGTCAGCCCCAGCATTTT.

The chain couples TRBV28 to TRBJ1-4; perhaps TRBD1 as D (5 bases). CDR3 length: 16 residues. V was shortened by 3 bases and J by 6 bases, with 17 bases between the two germline ends. Per germline, CDR1 MDHEN and CDR2 SYDVKM. For the CDR3, the DNA is TGTGCCAGCAGTTTCTCAGGGACTCAGAAGTATGAAAAACTGTTTTTT. Its translation is CASSFSGTQKYEKLFF.

The chain couples TRBV5-1 to TRBJ2-4; 7 nucleotides line up with TRBD2. V lost 1 base to trimming and J lost 1 base; unmatched junction nucleotides: 5. This CDR3 contains 16 residues. Germline CDR1 reads SGHRS; CDR2 reads YFSETQ. The CDR3 DNA reads as TGCGCCAGCAGCTTGAGCGGGGTTATGGCCAAAAACATTCAGTACTTC. This codes for CASSLSGVMAKNIQYF.